One and the same sample provided the 13 T cell receptor beta chains below, sequenced in a study of blood T cell repertoires in COVID-19. Data came from immunoSEQ multiplex PCR; TCRdb stores just in-frame clones and leaves some out. The table lists 130,000 or so clones, over 60% of them singletons, with 1.5% to 2% in the top ten. The sample was peripheral blood. These receptors were taken from an older woman with acute or convalescent COVID-19.

This chain joins TRBV10-2 and TRBJ1-6, with a tentative D call TRBD1 (5 bases). The CDR3 has 13 amino acids. The ends were cut back, 3 bases at V and 10 bases at J, with 10 bases in the middle. The germline gives CDR1 WSHSY, CDR2 SAAADI. The CDR3 protein is CASSDQGRSPLHF. In DNA form, the CDR3 reads TGCGCCAGCAGTGATCAGGGTCGGTCACCCCTCCACTTT.

The rearrangement links TRBV6-1 to TRBJ1-2; maybe TRBD1 (5 bases). Trimming cost V 0 bases and J 3 bases, with 8 bases left between them. CDR3 length: 14 residues. Germline V CDR1 and CDR2: MNHNS, SASEGT. The CDR3 spells CASSEAPGDYGYTF. The CDR3, as DNA: TGTGCCAGCAGTGAAGCCCCGGGGGACTATGGCTACACCTTC.

The rearrangement links TRBV2 to TRBJ2-7; D gene ambiguous. Trimming left V 6 bases short and J 2 bases short, with 8 bases between. The CDR3 loop spans 12 amino acids. Germline V lookup: CDR1 SNHLY, CDR2 FYNNEI. The CDR3 bases are TGTGCCAGCAGGGCAGACACCTACGAGCAGTACTTC. Its protein product is CASRADTYEQYF.

This clone showed up just a few times. V usage is TRBV28 and J usage is TRBJ1-5, with a tentative D call TRBD1 (5 bases). This CDR3 is 14 amino acids long. V was pared by 5 bases and J by 9 bases, with 17 bases between. Looked up from germline, CDR1 is MDHEN and CDR2 is SYDVKM. In nucleotides, the CDR3 is TGTGCCAGCAGTCAAGAATGGGGGGTTGGGCCCCAGCATTTT. This sequence encodes CASSQEWGVGPQHF.

The gene calls are TRBV30 and TRBJ2-7, with 9 positions matching TRBD2. Germline V gene sequence: CDR1 GTSNPN, CDR2 SVGIG (reference sequence). J was trimmed by 5 bases and V by 0 bases; bases with no gene match: 5. The CDR3 contains 14 residues. The CDR3 bases are TGTGCCTGGAGTGTAAGCGGGAGGCCCCACGAGCAGTACTTC. Amino acids: CAWSVSGRPHEQYF.

The J gene is TRBJ1-2, the V gene TRBV4-3; tentative D call: TRBD1 (5 bases). This CDR3 contains 14 residues. Per germline, CDR1 LGHNA and CDR2 YSLEER. The V end lost 0 bases, the J end lost 8 bases, and 13 bases lay between the germline ends. CDR3 nucleotide sequence: TGCGCCAGCAGCCAAGATTCGGGGGAAAGGGGCTACACCTTC. Its protein product is CASSQDSGERGYTF.

The chain combines TRBV2 with TRBJ2-1; 7 nucleotides agree with TRBD2. This CDR3 comprises 14 residues. Trimming removed 1 base from V and 13 bases from J; junction bases left unmatched: 10. Germline V gene sequence: CDR1 SNHLY, CDR2 FYNNEI. CDR3 DNA: TGTGCCAGCAGTGAAGGCCAAAGCGGGGCGGAACAGTTCTTC. It specifies CASSEGQSGAEQFF.

The genes are TRBV6-5 and TRBJ2-5, with TRBD1 identical over 7 bases. Germline V CDR1 and CDR2: MNHEY, SVGAGI. V shed 5 bases, J shed 9 bases, and the junction held 6 bases outside the gene matches. The CDR3 extends over 12 amino acids. CDR3 sequence reads: CASSRDSGAQYF. The CDR3 DNA reads TGTGCCAGCAGTAGGGACAGTGGAGCCCAGTACTTC.

The V and J genes are TRBV7-9 and TRBJ2-6, with 7 bases identical to TRBD1. V lost 4 bases to trimming and J lost 0 bases; unmatched junction nucleotides: 6. This CDR3 region has 17 residues. Germline CDR1 and CDR2: SEHNR and FQNEAQ (reference sequence). CDR3 coding DNA: TGTGCCAGCAGCTCGGGACAGCTTTTCTCTGGGGCCAACGTCCTGACTTTC. It is translated as CASSSGQLFSGANVLTF.

The chain combines TRBV6-4 with TRBJ1-3; the match to TRBD1 covers 8 bases. With 6 bases clipped from V and 8 bases from J, the junction kept 12 bases outside the gene matches. The CDR3 sequence is 15 residues long. The germline gives CDR1 MRHNA, CDR2 SNTAGT. The CDR3 region has the DNA TGTGCCAGCAGCCAGGACAGGGTGTGTATAGACACCATATATTTT. This codes for CASSQDRVCIDTIYF.

V and J are TRBV3-1 (or the pseudogene TRBV3-2) and TRBJ2-2, with TRBD2 identical over 7 bases. The CDR3 is 16 residues long. The ends lost 1 base at V and 5 bases at J; junction bases unmatched: 7. The germline V gene has CDR1 LGHDT and CDR2 YNNKEL (reference sequence). CDR3 in amino acids: CASSQVFSGITGELFF. The CDR3 coding sequence is TGTGCCAGCAGCCAAGTATTCAGCGGGATAACCGGGGAGCTGTTTTTT.

This clone was detected once. The rearrangement joins TRBV5-1 to TRBJ2-1; 13 bases are a match to TRBD2. Germline assignment: CDR1 SGHRS and CDR2 YFSETQ. The CDR3 is 16 amino acids. The ends lost 0 bases at V and 12 bases at J; junction bases unmatched: 9. CDR3 loop: CASSLGTTSGGARQFF. CDR3 nucleotides: TGCGCCAGCAGCTTGGGGACCACTAGCGGGGGGGCCCGGCAGTTCTTC.

The chain carries TRBV27 and TRBJ2-1, with 12 bases that match TRBD2. Germline loops: CDR1 MNHEY, CDR2 SMNVEV (reference sequence). The junction had 15 bases not matched to a gene; V was cut back by 2 bases and J by 7 bases. There are 19 residues in the CDR3. CDR3 sequence (DNA): TGTGCCAGCAGTTTAACGCCGCCGGCTCTAGCGGGAGGGTGGAATGAGCAGTTCTTC. Encoded protein: CASSLTPPALAGGWNEQFF.